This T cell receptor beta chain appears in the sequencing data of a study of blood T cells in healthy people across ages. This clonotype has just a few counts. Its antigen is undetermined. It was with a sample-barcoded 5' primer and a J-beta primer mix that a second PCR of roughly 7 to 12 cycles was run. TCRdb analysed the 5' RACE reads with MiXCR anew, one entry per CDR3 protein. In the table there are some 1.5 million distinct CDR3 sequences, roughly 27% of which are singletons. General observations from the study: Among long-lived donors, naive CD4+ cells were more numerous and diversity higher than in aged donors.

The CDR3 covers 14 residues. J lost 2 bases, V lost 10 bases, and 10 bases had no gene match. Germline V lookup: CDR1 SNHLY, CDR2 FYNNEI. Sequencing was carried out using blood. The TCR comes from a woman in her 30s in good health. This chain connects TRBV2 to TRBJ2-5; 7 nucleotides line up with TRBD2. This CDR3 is CATAGIAGQETQYF. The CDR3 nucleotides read TGTGCCACGGCCGGGATAGCGGGTCAAGAGACCCAGTACTTC.